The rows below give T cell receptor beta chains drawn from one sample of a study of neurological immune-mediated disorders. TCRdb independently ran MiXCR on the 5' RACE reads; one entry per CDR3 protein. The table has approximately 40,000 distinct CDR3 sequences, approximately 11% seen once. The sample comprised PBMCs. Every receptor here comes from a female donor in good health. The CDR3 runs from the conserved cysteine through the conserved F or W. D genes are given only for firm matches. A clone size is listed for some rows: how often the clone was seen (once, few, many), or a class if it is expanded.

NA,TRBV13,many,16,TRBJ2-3,TGTGCCAGCAGCTCCCTAAAGGGACTTTCCACAGATACGCAGTATTTT,CASSSLKGLSTDTQYF
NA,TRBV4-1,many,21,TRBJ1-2,TGCGCCAGCAGCCAAGATCCCGCAGGTGGGGGTAGGGCTTATGCTAACTATGGCTACACCTTC,CASSQDPAGGGRAYANYGYTF
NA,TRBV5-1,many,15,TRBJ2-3,TGCGCCAGCAGCTGGGGGGACCCCAGCACAGATACGCAGTATTTT,CASSWGDPSTDTQYF
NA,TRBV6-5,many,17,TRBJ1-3,TGTGCCAGCAGTTACTCGGGGACATCGGTCTCTGGAAACACCATATATTTT,CASSYSGTSVSGNTIYF
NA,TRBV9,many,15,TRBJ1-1,TGTGCCAGCAGCGTTTCAGGACAGCTGAACACTGAAGCTTTCTTT,CASSVSGQLNTEAFF
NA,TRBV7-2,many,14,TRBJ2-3,TGTGCCAGCAGCTTCCTGGGTAGCGCAGATACGCAGTATTTT,CASSFLGSADTQYF
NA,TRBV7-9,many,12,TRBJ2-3,TGTGCCAGCAGAACGCCCCCAGATACGCAGTATTTT,CASRTPPDTQYF
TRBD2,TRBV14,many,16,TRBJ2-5,TGTGCCAGCAGCCAGTCGGGACTAGCTAAGGTGGAGACCCAGTACTTC,CASSQSGLAKVETQYF
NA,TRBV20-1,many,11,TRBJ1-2,TGCAGTGCTGGGGGTGTGGGGGGCTACACCTTC,CSAGGVGGYTF
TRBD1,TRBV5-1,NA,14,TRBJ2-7,TGCGCCAGCAGCTTAGAAGGACAGGGCGTCGAGCAGTACTTC,CASSLEGQGVEQYF
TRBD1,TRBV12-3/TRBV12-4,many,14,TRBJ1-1,TGTGCCAGCAGTTCGGGGACAGCTAACACTGAAGCTTTCTTT,CASSSGTANTEAFF
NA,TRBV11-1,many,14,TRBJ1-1,TGTGCCAGCAGCTTAAGCACCCATGACACTGAAGCTTTCTTT,CASSLSTHDTEAFF
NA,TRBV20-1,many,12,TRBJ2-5,TGCAGTGCTAGCCCAAGGCAAGAGACCCAGTACTTC,CSASPRQETQYF
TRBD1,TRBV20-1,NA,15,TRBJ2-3,TGCAGTGCTACCCCCGGGACAGGGGGCACAGATACGCAGTATTTT,CSATPGTGGTDTQYF
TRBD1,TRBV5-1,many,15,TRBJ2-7,TGCGCCAGCAGCCAGACAGGGCTAAGCTCCTACGAGCAGTACTTC,CASSQTGLSSYEQYF
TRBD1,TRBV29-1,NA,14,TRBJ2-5,TGCAGCGTTGAGGGCAGGGGACAGGGGCAGACCCAGTACTTC,CSVEGRGQGQTQYF
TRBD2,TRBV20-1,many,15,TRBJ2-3,TGCAGTGCTAGAGTCCTAGCGGGAGTCACAGATACGCAGTATTTT,CSARVLAGVTDTQYF
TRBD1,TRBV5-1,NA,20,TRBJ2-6,TGCGCCAGCAGCGGGGGACAGGGGTTTCTCGCCGGCTCTGGGGCCAACGTCCTGACTTTC,CASSGGQGFLAGSGANVLTF
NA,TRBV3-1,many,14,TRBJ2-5,TGTGCCAGCAGAGGAAGCGGTTCCGGATGGACCCAGTACTTC,CASRGSGSGWTQYF
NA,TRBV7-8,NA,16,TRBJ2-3,TGTGCCAGCAGTCAGACCCGGGACTCAAGCACAGATACGCAGTATTTT,CASSQTRDSSTDTQYF
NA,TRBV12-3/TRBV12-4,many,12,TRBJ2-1,TGTGCCAGCAGCCAACCCCGGACCGAGCAGTTCTTC,CASSQPRTEQFF
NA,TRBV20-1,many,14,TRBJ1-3,TGCAGTGCTAGGCGGGGGGCAAGGGGAAACACCATATATTTT,CSARRGARGNTIYF
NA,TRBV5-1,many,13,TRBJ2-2,TGCGCCAGCACCGGAGGGGAGACCGGGGAGCTGTTTTTT,CASTGGETGELFF
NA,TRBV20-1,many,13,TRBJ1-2,TGCAGTGCTGGGGGGGGGCTAAGCTATGGCTACACCTTC,CSAGGGLSYGYTF
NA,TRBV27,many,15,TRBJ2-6,TGTGCCAGCACCCGGAGTAGCTCTGGGGCCAACGTCCTGACTTTC,CASTRSSSGANVLTF
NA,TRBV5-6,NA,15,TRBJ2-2,TGTGCCAGCAGCTTGGGACTAGGGGGGACCCGGAAGCTGTTTTTT,CASSLGLGGTRKLFF
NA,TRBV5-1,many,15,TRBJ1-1,TGCGCCAGCAGCGGGGGGGGACGGGGAAACGCTGAAGCTTTCTTT,CASSGGGRGNAEAFF
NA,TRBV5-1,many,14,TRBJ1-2,TGCGCCAGCAGCTTAGGCTCAGGGGACCGGGGCTACACCTTC,CASSLGSGDRGYTF
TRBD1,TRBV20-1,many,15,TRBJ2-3,TGCAGTGCCGACCCAGGGGGCAGGGGCACAGATACGCAGTATTTT,CSADPGGRGTDTQYF
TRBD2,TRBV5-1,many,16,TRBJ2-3,TGCGCCAGCAGCGTTCAAGATGGGGGGGTAGCAGATACGCAGTATTTT,CASSVQDGGVADTQYF
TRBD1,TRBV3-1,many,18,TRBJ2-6,TGTGCCAGCAGCCAAGGGTGGGACAGCTCTCGATCGGCCAACGTCCTGACTTTC,CASSQGWDSSRSANVLTF
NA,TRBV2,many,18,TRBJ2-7,TGTGCCAGCAGTGAAGCGACCCCCGGGGCCCTCGGCCCCAACGAGCAGTACTTC,CASSEATPGALGPNEQYF
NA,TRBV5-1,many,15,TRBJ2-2,TGCGCCAGCAGCTTGTTACCTGGGACGGACGGGGAGCTGTTTTTT,CASSLLPGTDGELFF
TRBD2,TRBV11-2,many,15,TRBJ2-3,TGTGCCAGCAGCCCGCTAGCGGGGGGGACAGATACGCAGTATTTT,CASSPLAGGTDTQYF
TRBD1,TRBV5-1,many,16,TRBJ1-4,TGCGCCAGCAGCTTGGATTCCCCGGGACAGGGACATAAGCTGTTTTTT,CASSLDSPGQGHKLFF
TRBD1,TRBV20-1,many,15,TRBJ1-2,TGCAGTGCTAGAGGGGTGATCGGACAGGGGCAGGGCTACACCTTC,CSARGVIGQGQGYTF
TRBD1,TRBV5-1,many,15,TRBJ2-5,TGCGCCAGCAGCTTATACAGGGGAGAGGGAGAGACCCAGTACTTC,CASSLYRGEGETQYF
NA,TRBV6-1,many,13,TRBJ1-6,TGTGCCAGCAGTGAAGCTGGGGCTTCACCCCTCCACTTT,CASSEAGASPLHF
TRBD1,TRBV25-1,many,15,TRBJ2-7,TGTGCCAGCAGTGGGACAGGGGGAGAGGGCTACGAGCAGTACTTC,CASSGTGGEGYEQYF
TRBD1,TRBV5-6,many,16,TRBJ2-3,TGTGCCAGCAGCTTGTGGGGGACAGGCCTCACAGATACGCAGTATTTT,CASSLWGTGLTDTQYF
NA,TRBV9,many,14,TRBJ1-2,TGTGCCAGCAGCGTATACGGCGACGACTATGGCTACACCTTC,CASSVYGDDYGYTF